This paragraph reports one T cell receptor (beta chain). What it binds is not known. These data come from a study of graft-versus-host responses after intestinal transplantation. Overall study context: Transplants given to recipients were multivisceral, liver-intestinal, or isolated intestinal. For approximately three years after anti-thymocyte globulin induction, all recipients took tacrolimus and steroids.

TCRdb's copy holds only in-frame clones and misses some; the assay was immunoSEQ multiplex PCR. The sample includes 70,000 to 95,000 clones, 85% to 90% seen only once; the top ten take less than 0.12%. General study results and limits: Researchers found GvH clones in recipient marrow, and some showed up first in ileum or blood.

The V and J ends lost 5 bases and 0 bases respectively, with 20 bases between them. The CDR3 runs to 18 residues. Germline CDR1 SGHVS, CDR2 FQNEAQ. This sequence was found in a human donor who received an intestinal transplant. The source material was unstimulated CD4+ T cells sorted from spleen or lymph node cells, sampled before intestinal transplant. The rearrangement links TRBV7-8 to TRBJ2-1; D is uncertain. The CDR3 DNA follows: TGTGCCAGCAGCCCCAATCCCGGGTCTCTAATCTCCTACAATGAGCAGTTCTTC. This encodes CASSPNPGSLISYNEQFF.